This passage covers 6 T cell receptor beta chains from one sample sequenced in a study of regulatory T cells in long-lasting Graves disease. Described time point: persistent/refractory GD, antithyroid drugs over 5 years with positive TRAb. RNA extracted from PBMCs served as the sequencing template. Libraries of TCR beta came from iRepertoire HTBI primers plus Arm-PCR of CDR3 regions. A single record per CDR3 protein comes from TCRdb applying MiXCR to the multiplex PCR reads. The sample lists approximately 470,000 distinct CDR3 sequences, around 21% occurring once. The sample in question was peripheral blood mononuclear cells (PBMCs), obtained when the disease was refractory, from a patient treated with antithyroid drugs. The receptors originated from a female donor with Graves disease.

Concerning this clonotype: This could be a read error, since a much larger clone is one nucleotide away. The genes are TRBV6-2 or TRBV6-3 and TRBJ2-7; 7 bases are shared with TRBD2. The CDR3 contains 17 residues. Trimming took 0 bases from V and 1 from J; bases not matched to a gene: 9. Germline-derived CDR1 and CDR2 are MNHEY and SVGEGT. The CDR3 region has the DNA TGTGCCAGCAGTTACTCGCCCTGGGCAGCGGGATCCTACGAGCAGTACTTC. This sequence encodes CASSYSPWAAGSYEQYF.

In its sample, this clonotype was seen a few times. This chain connects TRBV28 to TRBJ2-7, with D possibly matching TRBD1 (6 bases). The germline V and J ends were trimmed by 7 bases and 2 bases, with 12 bases remaining between them. The CDR3 runs to 13 residues. Germline CDR1 is MDHEN and CDR2 is SYDVKM. CDR3 coding DNA: TGTGCCAGCAAACGAAACAGGGCCTACGAGCAGTACTTC. Translated, it gives CASKRNRAYEQYF.

In this sample, this clonotype turned up many times. The CDR3 coding sequence is TGTGCCAGCAGTTACCACTCGGGACATCTAAGTCAAGAGACCCAGTACTTC. It yields the protein CASSYHSGHLSQETQYF. The J gene is TRBJ2-5, the V gene TRBV6-5, with D tentatively TRBD1 (6 bases). CDR1 is MNHEY, CDR2 SVGAGI, per germline. This CDR3 is built from 17 residues. Trimming cost V 2 bases and J 2 bases, with 18 bases left between them.

This sequence joins TRBV28 and TRBJ1-2, with D unresolved. The V end lost 5 bases, the J end lost 2 bases, and 18 bases lay between the germline ends. The germline gives CDR1 MDHEN, CDR2 SYDVKM. The CDR3 is made up of 16 amino acids. CDR3 sequence reads: CASSPLPTLANYGYTF. The CDR3, as DNA: TGTGCCAGCAGTCCATTACCCACTCTAGCCAACTATGGCTACACCTTC.

The chain uses TRBV27 and TRBJ2-6; TRBD1 agrees at 9 bases. The CDR3 has 16 residues. Germline V gene sequence: CDR1 MNHEY, CDR2 SMNVEV (reference sequence). With 5 bases clipped from V and 4 bases from J, the junction kept 6 bases outside the gene matches. The CDR3 bases are TGTGCCAGCAGTCCACAGGGGGCGCGGGGGGCCAACGTCCTGACTTTC. Its protein is CASSPQGARGANVLTF.

This clonotype has at least ten counts. V and J are TRBV20-1 and TRBJ2-7; 9 bases fit TRBD2. V was pared by 3 bases and J by 4 bases, with 10 bases of the junction left unmatched. The CDR3 extends over 15 amino acids. CDR1 DFQATT and CDR2 SNEGSKA come from the germline V gene (reference sequence). CDR3 DNA sequence: TGCAGTGCTAGGTTGATCGGCGGGAGGGGTTACGAGCAGTACTTC. Protein sequence: CSARLIGGRGYEQYF.